These T cell receptor beta chains were read from a single sample in a study of regulatory T cells in long-lasting Graves disease. One entry per CDR3 protein results from TCRdb running MiXCR on the multiplex PCR reads. The sample contains hundreds of thousands of distinct CDR3 sequences, less than 25% of which appear only once. The material sequenced was peripheral blood mononuclear cells (PBMCs), taken when the disease was refractory, from a patient treated with antithyroid drugs. The receptor set was obtained from a female donor with Graves disease. Each CDR3 is given with its conserved first and last residue. D genes are given only for firm matches. The size of a clone is reported for some rows only, either as once, few or many, or as a class for expanded clones.

V gene,clone size,J gene,D gene,CDR3 protein,CDR3 DNA
TRBV15,many,TRBJ2-5,TRBD2,CATSRAPGVAGETQYF,TGTGCCACCAGCAGAGCCCCTGGGGTAGCGGGAGAGACCCAGTACTTC
TRBV18,.,TRBJ2-7,.,CASSQGSPYERYF,TGTGCCAGCTCACAGGGGTCACCCTACGAGCGGTACTTC
TRBV2,many,TRBJ1-2,.,CASSALPYGYTF,TGTGCCAGCAGTGCTCTCCCATATGGCTACACCTTC
TRBV2,many,TRBJ1-2,.,CASSPPGDPGYTF,TGTGCCAGCAGTCCTCCAGGGGACCCTGGCTACACCTTC
TRBV5-1,few,TRBJ2-5,.,CASSPGTGLRETQYF,TGCGCCAGCAGCCCCGGAACAGGATTGAGAGAGACCCAGTACTTC
TRBV28,many,TRBJ1-3,.,CASSVYADSSGNTIYF,TGTGCCAGCTCAGTTTATGCTGACAGCTCTGGAAACACCATATATTTT
TRBV28,many,TRBJ1-2,.,CASSVRGHQRDGYTF,TGTGCCAGCAGTGTGAGGGGACACCAGCGCGATGGCTACACCTTC
TRBV6-5,few,TRBJ2-7,TRBD2,CASSSRAGNSYEQYF,TGTGCCAGCAGTTCCCGAGCGGGGAACTCCTACGAGCAGTACTTC
TRBV5-1,.,TRBJ1-4,TRBD1,CASSPGQLATNEKLFF,TGCGCCAGCAGCCCGGGACAGCTTGCAACTAATGAAAAACTGTTTTTT
TRBV2,many,TRBJ2-2,.,CASTDSPKRHGGELFF,TGTGCCAGCACCGATAGTCCCAAACGACATGGCGGGGAGCTGTTTTTT
TRBV20-1,.,TRBJ2-7,.,CSARDRNSGIPYEQYF,TGCAGTGCTAGAGACCGAAATAGCGGAATCCCCTACGAGCAGTACTTC
TRBV27,many,TRBJ1-5,.,CASSLSVPGSGNQPQHF,TGTGCCAGCAGTTTATCGGTTCCAGGGTCGGGCAATCAGCCCCAGCATTTT
TRBV9,few,TRBJ2-7,.,CASSDPSDSATGEQYF,TGTGCCAGCAGCGACCCTTCAGATTCGGCTACGGGCGAGCAGTACTTC
TRBV7-9,few,TRBJ1-2,TRBD1,CASSLARYDRANNYGYTF,TGTGCCAGCAGCTTAGCTCGATATGACAGGGCTAATAACTATGGCTACACCTTC
TRBV7-8,many,TRBJ2-7,TRBD2,CASSLAGTIYEQYF,TGTGCCAGCAGCTTAGCCGGGACTATCTACGAGCAGTACTTC
TRBV7-2,many,TRBJ1-2,TRBD1,CASSLQGGNYGYTF,TGTGCCAGCAGCTTACAGGGGGGAAACTATGGCTACACCTTC
TRBV27,.,TRBJ2-7,TRBD2,CASSSNPWTSGVAYEQYF,TGTGCCAGCAGTTCTAACCCCTGGACTAGCGGGGTTGCCTACGAGCAGTACTTC
TRBV12-3/TRBV12-4,many,TRBJ1-1,.,CASSLTLGSTEAFF,TGTGCCAGCAGTTTAACATTAGGGAGCACTGAAGCTTTCTTT
TRBV2,many,TRBJ2-7,TRBD2,CASKEGSGSPYEQYF,TGTGCCAGCAAAGAGGGTAGCGGGAGCCCCTACGAGCAGTACTTC
TRBV6-1,many,TRBJ2-7,.,CASSASYSGVEQYF,TGTGCCAGCAGTGCCTCTTACTCAGGGGTCGAGCAGTACTTC
TRBV20-1,many,TRBJ2-7,TRBD2,CSARSGTRGLEQYF,TGCAGTGCTAGATCCGGGACTAGGGGTCTCGAGCAGTACTTC
TRBV24-1,.,TRBJ2-4,.,CATSDSSGDIRSIQYF,TGTGCCACCAGTGATTCTTCTGGGGACATCCGAAGCATTCAGTACTTC
TRBV3-1,few,TRBJ1-2,.,CASSQGQIFRRGYTF,TGTGCCAGCAGCCAAGGTCAGATCTTCCGGCGTGGCTACACCTTC
TRBV18,few,TRBJ2-7,TRBD2,CASSLAGDLGSYEQYF,TGTGCCAGTTCCCTAGCGGGAGATTTAGGGTCCTACGAGCAGTACTTC
TRBV7-2,many,TRBJ2-7,TRBD1,CASGRWTGGAEQYF,TGTGCCAGCGGACGGTGGACAGGGGGGGCGGAGCAGTACTTC
TRBV28,many,TRBJ2-7,TRBD2,CASSFGGRYEQYF,TGTGCCAGCAGTTTCGGGGGGAGGTACGAGCAGTACTTC
TRBV4-2,.,TRBJ2-7,.,CASSQDDRQGSYEQYF,TGTGCCAGCAGCCAAGATGATAGACAAGGATCCTACGAGCAGTACTTC
TRBV7-2,.,TRBJ1-6,.,CASSSAGGVSALHF,TGTGCCAGCAGCTCCGCGGGGGGAGTTTCTGCCCTCCACTTT
TRBV7-2,.,TRBJ1-6,TRBD1,CARSLGTGLNADLSSYNSPLHF,TGTGCCCGCAGCTTAGGGACAGGGCTTAATGCTGACCTCAGCTCCTATAATTCACCCCTCCACTTT
TRBV19,.,TRBJ2-1,TRBD2,CASSMGGRVYNEQFF,TGTGCCAGTAGTATGGGCGGGAGGGTGTACAATGAGCAGTTCTTC
TRBV12-3/TRBV12-4,few,TRBJ2-7,.,CASSLPERTYEQYF,TGTGCCAGCAGCCTCCCCGAGAGGACCTACGAGCAGTACTTC
TRBV12-3/TRBV12-4,many,TRBJ1-5,TRBD1,CASSRGPGTGVQPQHF,TGTGCCAGCAGTCGAGGACCGGGGACAGGGGTTCAGCCCCAGCATTTT
TRBV18,.,TRBJ1-2,TRBD1,CASSPRSGGDGYTF,TGTGCCAGCTCACCACGGTCAGGGGGCGATGGCTACACCTTC
TRBV5-4,few,TRBJ1-3,.,CASSLAGDGNTIYF,TGTGCCAGCAGCTTGGCGGGGGACGGAAACACCATATATTTT
TRBV28,many,TRBJ2-4,TRBD1,CASSFRGQGSNIQYF,TGTGCCAGCAGTTTCCGCGGACAGGGGTCGAACATTCAGTACTTC